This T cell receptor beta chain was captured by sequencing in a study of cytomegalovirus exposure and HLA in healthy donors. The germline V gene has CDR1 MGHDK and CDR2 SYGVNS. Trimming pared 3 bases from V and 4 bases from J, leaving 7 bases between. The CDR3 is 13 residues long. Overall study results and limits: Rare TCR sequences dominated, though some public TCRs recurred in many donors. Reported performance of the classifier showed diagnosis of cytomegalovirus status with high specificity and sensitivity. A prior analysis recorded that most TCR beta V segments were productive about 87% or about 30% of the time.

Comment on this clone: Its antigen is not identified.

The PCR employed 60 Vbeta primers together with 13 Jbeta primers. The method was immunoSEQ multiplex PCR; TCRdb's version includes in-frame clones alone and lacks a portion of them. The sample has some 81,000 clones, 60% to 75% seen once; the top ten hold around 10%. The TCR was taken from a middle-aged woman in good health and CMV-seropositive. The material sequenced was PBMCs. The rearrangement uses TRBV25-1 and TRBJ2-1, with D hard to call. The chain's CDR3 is CASSDRIYNEQFF. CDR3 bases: TGTGCCAGCAGTGACAGGATTTACAATGAGCAGTTCTTC.